The clone carrying this T cell receptor (beta chain) was seen a handful of times. The antigen remains undetermined. The sample comes from a study of graft-versus-host responses after intestinal transplantation. General study results and limits: GvH clonotypes were identified within recipient marrow, with a subset emerging first in ileum or blood.

Here immunoSEQ multiplex PCR was the method, and the copy in TCRdb shows in-frame clones only, minus some. The data contain about 51,000 clones, about 90% of them seen just once; the ten biggest clones take up 0.55% to 0.65%. With 2 bases removed from V and 11 bases from J, the gap between germline ends came to 10 bases. CDR3 size: 10 residues. The V gene's germline CDR1 is DFQATT and CDR2 SNEGSKA (reference sequence). The clonotype comes from a human donor who was the organ donor for an intestinal transplant. The sample consisted of unstimulated CD4+ T cells sorted from spleen or lymph node cells, taken before transplant. The chain employs TRBV20-1 and TRBJ2-7; TRBD1 might be the D (5 bases). The CDR3 protein is CSARRTREYF. The CDR3, as DNA: TGCAGTGCTAGAAGGACAAGAGAGTACTTC.